This is a list of T cell receptor beta chains from one sample in a study of resident and recirculating memory T cells in vitiligo. Assay used: immunoSEQ multiplex PCR; TCRdb lists only in-frame clones, some missing. The repertoire holds roughly 80,000 clones, with around 92% as singletons. Sequenced: blood. Receptors were obtained from a male donor with vitiligo. Each CDR3 is given with its conserved first and last residue. D genes are given only for firm matches. Part of the rows lack a size; the others show once, few, many or a class for expanded clones.

size	D	V	J	CDR3	DNA
once	.	TRBV6-1	TRBJ2-7	CASSGRQNAYEQYF	TGTGCCAGCAGTGGTCGACAGAATGCTTACGAGCAGTACTTC
once	.	TRBV5-4	TRBJ1-4	CASSLDGSSEKLFF	TGTGCCAGCAGCTTGGACGGGAGCAGCGAAAAACTGTTTTTT
once	TRBD1	TRBV11-3	TRBJ1-2	CASSLASGGNYGYTF	TGTGCCAGCAGCTTAGCGTCAGGGGGGAACTATGGCTACACCTTC
.	.	TRBV4-3	TRBJ2-1	CASSPHSLGSHNEQFF	TGCGCCAGCAGCCCCCACTCCCTCGGGAGCCACAATGAGCAGTTCTTC
.	.	TRBV6-6	TRBJ2-1	CASSYSKRAYNEQFF	TGTGCCAGCAGTTACTCCAAACGGGCCTACAATGAGCAGTTCTTC
.	.	TRBV11-1	TRBJ1-3	CASSWGSGTIYF	TGTGCCAGCAGCTGGGGTTCGGGAACCATATATTTT
.	.	TRBV7-2	TRBJ1-2	CASSSGFGYTF	TGTGCCAGCAGCTCGGGATTTGGCTACACCTTC
.	TRBD1	TRBV27	TRBJ2-5	CASSQTGGGKTQYF	TGTGCCAGCAGTCAGACAGGGGGCGGGAAGACCCAGTACTTC
.	.	TRBV6-5	TRBJ2-3	CASSRIAVADTQYF	TGTGCCAGCAGTCGGATTGCGGTTGCAGATACGCAGTATTTT
.	TRBD2	TRBV5-6	TRBJ2-7	CASSLALAGEEQYF	TGTGCCAGCAGCTTGGCCCTAGCGGGTGAGGAGCAGTACTTC
once	TRBD1	TRBV28	TRBJ1-1	CASSLGAGGAGEAFF	TGTGCCAGCAGCCTGGGGGCAGGGGGCGCGGGAGAAGCTTTCTTT
.	.	TRBV18	TRBJ1-4	CASSQTGDNEKLFF	TGTGCCAGCTCACAGACAGGAGATAATGAAAAACTGTTTTTT
.	TRBD2	TRBV11-2	TRBJ2-7	CASSLGRLAGETEQYF	TGTGCCAGCAGCTTGGGGAGATTAGCGGGAGAGACCGAGCAGTACTTC
.	.	TRBV9	TRBJ1-1	CASSPYQGNRAFF	TGTGCCAGCAGCCCATACCAGGGCAATCGAGCTTTCTTT
.	.	TRBV2	TRBJ1-2	CASRGPVAYGYTF	TGTGCCAGCAGGGGGCCGGTAGCCTATGGCTACACCTTC